This TCR beta chain emerged from a study of beta chain features in type 1 diabetes. Study-wide findings and caveats: The question left open here concerned HLA type influencing TCRB rearrangement. At VDJ recombination sites, type 1 diabetes patients had fewer insertions and more deleted nucleotides. Moderate but significant shortening of TCRB CDR3s was recorded in all four CD4+ subsets from Type 1 diabetes patients.

From germline, CDR1 is MNHNY and CDR2 SVGAGI (reference sequence). V lost 1 base to trimming and J lost 0 bases, with 11 bases between them. The CDR3 consists of 16 residues. On this clone: No antigen is known for it.

Sequencing targeted expressed TCRB transcripts, as all isolated RNA had been reverse transcribed. The average output of naive, central memory and regulatory T cell samples was approximately 3.7 million reads. TCRdb's table, derived via immunoSEQ multiplex PCR, lists solely in-frame clones and lacks some. The sample shows more than 300,000 clones, around 8% of them seen only once. The sequence derives from a woman younger than 35 in good health. The J gene is TRBJ2-3, the V gene TRBV6-6, with D uncertain. Sequencing was done on a sample of central memory CD4+ T cells from blood. CDR3 residues: CASSYFRTSSTDTQYF. CDR3 DNA: TGTGCCAGCAGTTACTTTAGGACGTCTAGCACAGATACGCAGTATTTT.